The T cell receptor beta chain under discussion was sequenced for a study of T cells in Graves' hyperthyroidism and ophthalmopathy (dated by TCRdb to about 2019). Regarding the research as a whole: Peripheral blood samples were taken at initial diagnosis, before any treatment was given. A discovery cohort of about 96 patients, approximately 44 with Graves' ophthalmopathy and about 58 with stable Graves' hyperthyroidism, was used to find distinguishing TCR V-J signatures. Whether ophthalmopathy could be predicted prospectively was tested in an independent validation cohort made up of under 20 hyperthyroidism patients plus 17 patients who later progressed to ophthalmopathy. The 95 to 100 discovery patients were randomly divided into training and test sets at a 7:3 ratio. Thyroid tissue and blood T-cell repertoires from roughly 6 Graves' hyperthyroidism patients were also compared in the study. Following sampling, methimazole starting at 30 mg daily was given to hyperthyroidism patients, and high-dose intravenous methylprednisolone was given to ophthalmopathy patients. According to the paper, TCR Vbeta CDR3 sequencing was carried out on 135 peripheral blood samples, which came from under 50 ophthalmopathy, 70 to 80 hyperthyroidism and around 17 progressor patients. Findings and caveats that apply to the study as a whole: Blood samples also contained most of the expanded thyroid clonotypes (frequency above 0.001), which suggests that blood repertoires may reflect thyroid immune responses. During validation, the model predicted progression to ophthalmopathy a median of roughly six months ahead of onset, with approximately 71% sensitivity and less than 85% specificity. No statistical method was used to set the sample size in advance, and investigators knew the group allocation. A 13 V-J signature model separated ophthalmopathy from stable hyperthyroidism, with approximately 87% sensitivity and 81.08% specificity in cross-validation and 80%/75% in testing.

TCR beta CDR3 regions were amplified from RNA transcripts. The TCR CDR3 was subjected to a first round of RT-PCR using the HTBI primer set and the Qiagen OneStep RT-PCR kit. A second multiplex PCR round built the libraries, followed by size selection and purification. Libraries were sequenced paired-end with 100 bp reads on an Illumina HiSeq2000. Turning to the authors' computational methods: Raw data were processed with SOAPnuke, discarding reads with adapters, uncalled bases, mean Phred below 15, or no exact constant-primer or identifier match. COPE v1.2.5 was used to merge high-quality paired reads, and clonotypes were defined as unique nucleotide sequences. MiTCR v1.1 was used to align clonotypes to the IMGT TRBV, TRBD and TRBJ reference segments. Analysis was restricted to V-J combinations with a frequency above 0.0001, which covered about 99% of repertoires. The TCS score was defined as the ratio of F50 (clonal expansion) to E x V (chaos), calculated using BLOSUM62-based TCRdist between CDR3 peptides within each V-J. Welch's t-statistics and random forest reduced around 520 V-J features to 13, which were used in a naive Bayes classifier (R e1071). Using fastp trimming at Q25 and MiXCR clonotype assembly, TCRdb reanalyzed the public sequencing data and kept in-frame beta chains. All rows with the same CDR3 protein become a single entry with the most common DNA and genes. TCRdb's processing, not the study's, gives the V and J calls here. Present in this sample are 500,000 or so distinct CDR3 sequences, approximately 16% of which were seen just once. The ten top clones hold about 29% of the sample.

Moderately to severely active disease, a Clinical Activity Score of at least 3, a NOSPECS grade of at least 4, and a duration under 3 months were present in ophthalmopathy patients. The study excluded patients with uncontrolled infections, other autoimmune diseases, pregnancy or lactation. Diagnoses were based on clinical symptoms, serum thyroxine and TRAb, thyroid ultrasound and orbital computed tomography. PBMCs were isolated from approximately 10 ml of fresh peripheral blood by Ficoll-Paque density gradient centrifugation. Total RNA was extracted using Trizol reagent, and RNA quality was assessed on an Agilent 2100 Bioanalyzer. This clonotype has ten or more counts. Its antigen remains undetermined. Base qualities are not recorded, but no much larger clone differs from it by a single base. The TCR originated in a woman aged 25 to 39 with Graves' ophthalmopathy. Sequenced sample: blood.

CDR3 sequence: CSAKSPENTEAFF. The sequenced DNA is TGCAGTGCTAAATCCCCAGAGAACACTGAAGCTTTCTTT. In this chain, TRBV20-1 is recombined with TRBJ1-1, with no confidently assigned D gene. The germline ends are 10 bases apart after V is trimmed by 4 bases and J by 1 base. The germline V gene (reference sequence) sets CDR1 to DFQATT and CDR2 to SNEGSKA. The CDR3 starts with the cysteine, ends with the phenylalanine, and has 13 residues. Only the CDR3 DNA stays, 39 bases, in frame from base 1.